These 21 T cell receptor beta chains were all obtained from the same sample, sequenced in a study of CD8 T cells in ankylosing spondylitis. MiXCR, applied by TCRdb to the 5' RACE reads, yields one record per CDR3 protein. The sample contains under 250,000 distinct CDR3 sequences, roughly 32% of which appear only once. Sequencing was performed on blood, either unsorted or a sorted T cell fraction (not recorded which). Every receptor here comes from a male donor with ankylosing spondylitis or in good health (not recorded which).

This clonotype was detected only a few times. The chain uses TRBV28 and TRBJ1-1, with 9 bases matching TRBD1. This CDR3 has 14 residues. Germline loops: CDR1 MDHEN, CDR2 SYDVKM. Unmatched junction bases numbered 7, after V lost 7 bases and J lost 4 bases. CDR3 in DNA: TGTGCCAGCACACAGGGGGCTCGGGGCACTGAAGCTTTCTTT. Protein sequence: CASTQGARGTEAFF.

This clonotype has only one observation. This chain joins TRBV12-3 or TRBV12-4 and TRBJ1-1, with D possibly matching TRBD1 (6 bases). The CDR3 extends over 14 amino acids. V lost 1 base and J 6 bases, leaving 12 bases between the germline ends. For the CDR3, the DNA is TGTGCCAGCAGTTTAGTTAGGCAGGGGCCTGAAGCTTTCTTT. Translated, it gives CASSLVRQGPEAFF.

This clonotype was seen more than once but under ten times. The CDR3 nucleotides are TGTGCCAGCAGCCGCCCGGGACAGGCGAACACTGAAGCTTTCTTT. It translates to CASSRPGQANTEAFF. The V and J genes are TRBV4-2 and TRBJ1-1; 8 bases align to TRBD1. V lost 4 bases, J lost 1 base, and 5 bases stayed unmatched. CDR3 length equals 15 residues. Germline V gene data show CDR1 as LGHNA and CDR2 as YNFKEQ.

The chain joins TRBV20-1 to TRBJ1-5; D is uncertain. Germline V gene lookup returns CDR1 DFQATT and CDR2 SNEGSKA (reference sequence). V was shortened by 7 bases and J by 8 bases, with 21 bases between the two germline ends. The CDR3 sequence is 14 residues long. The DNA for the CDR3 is TGCAGTGTCACGGGTGGTTCCGGAGAGGAGCCCCAGCATTTT. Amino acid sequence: CSVTGGSGEEPQHF.

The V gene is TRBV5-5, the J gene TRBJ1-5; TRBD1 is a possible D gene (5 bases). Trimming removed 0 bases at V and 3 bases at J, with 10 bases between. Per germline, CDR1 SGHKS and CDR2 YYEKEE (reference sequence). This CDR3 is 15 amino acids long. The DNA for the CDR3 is TGTGCCAGCAGCTTGGACCAGGGCTACAATCAGCCCCAGCATTTT. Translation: CASSLDQGYNQPQHF.

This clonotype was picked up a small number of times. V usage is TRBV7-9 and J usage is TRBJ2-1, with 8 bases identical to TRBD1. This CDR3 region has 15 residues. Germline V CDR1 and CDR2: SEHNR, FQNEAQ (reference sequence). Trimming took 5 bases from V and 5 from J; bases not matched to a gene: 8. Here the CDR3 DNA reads TGTGCCAGCAGCGTACCAGGGGGCAGGGACAATGAGCAGTTCTTC. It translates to CASSVPGGRDNEQFF.

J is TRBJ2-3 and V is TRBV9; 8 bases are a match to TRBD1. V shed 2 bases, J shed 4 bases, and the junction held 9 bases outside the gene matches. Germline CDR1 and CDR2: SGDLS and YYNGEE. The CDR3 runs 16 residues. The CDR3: CASSVSQGAPSDTQYF. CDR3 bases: TGTGCCAGCAGCGTTTCGCAGGGGGCGCCTTCAGATACGCAGTATTTT.

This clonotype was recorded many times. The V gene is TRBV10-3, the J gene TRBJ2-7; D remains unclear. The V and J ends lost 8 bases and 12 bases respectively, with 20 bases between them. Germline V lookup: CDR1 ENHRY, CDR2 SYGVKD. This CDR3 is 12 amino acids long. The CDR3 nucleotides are TGTGCCATCGCTACCCCGGGCAGCTTGGGGTACTTC. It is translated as CAIATPGSLGYF.

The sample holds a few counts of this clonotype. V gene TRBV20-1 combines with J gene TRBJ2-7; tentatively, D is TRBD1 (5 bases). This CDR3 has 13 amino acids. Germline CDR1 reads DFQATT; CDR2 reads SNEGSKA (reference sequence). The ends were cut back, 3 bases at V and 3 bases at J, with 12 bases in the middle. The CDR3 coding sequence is TGCAGTGCTAGCTCCGACAGAGACTACGAGCAGTACTTC. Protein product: CSASSDRDYEQYF.

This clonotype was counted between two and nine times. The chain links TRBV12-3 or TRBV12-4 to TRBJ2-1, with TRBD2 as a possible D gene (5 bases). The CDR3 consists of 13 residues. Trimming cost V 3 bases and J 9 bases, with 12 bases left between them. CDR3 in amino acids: CASSFVLAGEQFF. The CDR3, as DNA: TGTGCCAGCAGTTTCGTGCTAGCTGGTGAGCAGTTCTTC.

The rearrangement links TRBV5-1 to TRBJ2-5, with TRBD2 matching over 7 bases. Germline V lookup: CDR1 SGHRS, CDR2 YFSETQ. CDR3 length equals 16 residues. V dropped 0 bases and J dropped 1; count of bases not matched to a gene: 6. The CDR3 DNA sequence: TGCGCCAGCAGCTTGGCTCCGGGGGGATTCCAAGAGACCCAGTACTTC. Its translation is CASSLAPGGFQETQYF. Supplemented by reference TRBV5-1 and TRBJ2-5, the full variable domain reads KAGVTQTPRYLIKTRGQQVTLSCSPISGHRSVSWYQQTPGQGLQFLFEYFSETQRNKGNFPGRFSGRQFSNSRSEMNVSTLELGDSALYLCASSLAPGGFQETQYFGPGTRLLVL.

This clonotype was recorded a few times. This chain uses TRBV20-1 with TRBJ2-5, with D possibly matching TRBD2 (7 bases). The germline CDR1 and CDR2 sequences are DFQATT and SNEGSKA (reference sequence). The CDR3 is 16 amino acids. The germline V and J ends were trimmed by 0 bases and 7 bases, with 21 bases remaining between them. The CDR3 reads CSARDRAKLATGTQYF. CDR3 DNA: TGCAGTGCTAGAGATCGAGCTAAACTAGCGACAGGGACCCAGTACTTC.

In nucleotides, the CDR3 is TGTGCCAGCACCCTGGGTTGGGCCACTGAAGCTTTCTTT. Translated, it gives CASTLGWATEAFF. The genes are TRBV6-1 and TRBJ1-1; no definite D call. From germline, CDR1 is MNHNS and CDR2 SASEGT. The CDR3 has 13 residues. The ends were cut back, 7 bases at V and 4 bases at J, with 13 bases in the middle.

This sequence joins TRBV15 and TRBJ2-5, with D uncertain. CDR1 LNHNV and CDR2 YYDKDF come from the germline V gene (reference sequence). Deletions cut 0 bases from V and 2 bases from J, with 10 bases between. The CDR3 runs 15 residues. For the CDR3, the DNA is TGTGCCACCAGCAGAGAGGGCAAAAAGCAAGAGACCCAGTACTTC. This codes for CATSREGKKQETQYF.

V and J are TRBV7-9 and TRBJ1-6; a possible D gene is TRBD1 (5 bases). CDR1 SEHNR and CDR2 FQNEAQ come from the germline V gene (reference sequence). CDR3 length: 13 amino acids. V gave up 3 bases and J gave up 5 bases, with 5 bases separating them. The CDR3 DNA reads TGTGCCAGCAGCTTGGACAATAATTCACCCCTCCACTTT. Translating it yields CASSLDNNSPLHF. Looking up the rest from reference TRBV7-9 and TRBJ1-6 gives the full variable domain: DTGVSQNPRHKITKRGQNVTFRCDPISEHNRLYWYRQTLGQGPEFLTYFQNEAQLEKSRLLSDRFSAERPKGSFSTLEIQRTEQGDSAMYLCASSLDNNSPLHFGNGTRLTVT.

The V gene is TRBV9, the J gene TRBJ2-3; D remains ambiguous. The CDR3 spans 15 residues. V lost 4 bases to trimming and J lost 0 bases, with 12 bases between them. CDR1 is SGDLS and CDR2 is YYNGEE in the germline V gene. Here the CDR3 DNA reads TGTGCCAGCAGCCCTCTCATTTCTAGCACAGATACGCAGTATTTT. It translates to CASSPLISSTDTQYF.

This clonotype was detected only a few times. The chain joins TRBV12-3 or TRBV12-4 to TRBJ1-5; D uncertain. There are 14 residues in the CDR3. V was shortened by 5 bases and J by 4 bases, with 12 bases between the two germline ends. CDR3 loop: CASSQDGTNQPQHF. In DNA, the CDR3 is TGTGCCAGCAGTCAAGACGGAACAAATCAGCCCCAGCATTTT.

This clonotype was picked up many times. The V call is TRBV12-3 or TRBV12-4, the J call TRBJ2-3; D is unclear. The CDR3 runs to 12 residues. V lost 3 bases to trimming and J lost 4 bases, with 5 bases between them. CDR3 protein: CASSFGADTQYF. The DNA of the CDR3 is TGTGCCAGCAGTTTTGGAGCAGATACGCAGTATTTT.

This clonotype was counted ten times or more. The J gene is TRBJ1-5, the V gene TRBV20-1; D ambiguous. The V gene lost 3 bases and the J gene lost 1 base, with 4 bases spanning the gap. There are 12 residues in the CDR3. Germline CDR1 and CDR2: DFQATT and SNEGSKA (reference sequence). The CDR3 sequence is CSARDSNQPQHF. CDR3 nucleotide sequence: TGCAGTGCTAGGGACAGCAATCAGCCCCAGCATTTT.

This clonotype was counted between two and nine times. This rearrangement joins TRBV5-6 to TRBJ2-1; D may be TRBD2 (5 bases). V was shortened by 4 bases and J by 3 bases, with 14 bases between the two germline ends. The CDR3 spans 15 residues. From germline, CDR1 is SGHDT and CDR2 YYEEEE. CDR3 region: CASSLLGWGYNEQFF. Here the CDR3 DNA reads TGTGCCAGCAGCCTACTAGGTTGGGGCTACAATGAGCAGTTCTTC.

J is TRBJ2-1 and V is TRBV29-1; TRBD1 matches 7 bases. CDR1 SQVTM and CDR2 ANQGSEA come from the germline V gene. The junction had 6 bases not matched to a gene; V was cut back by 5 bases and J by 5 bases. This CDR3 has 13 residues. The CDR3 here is CSVIGTDNNEQFF. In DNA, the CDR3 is TGCAGCGTTATCGGGACAGACAACAATGAGCAGTTCTTC.